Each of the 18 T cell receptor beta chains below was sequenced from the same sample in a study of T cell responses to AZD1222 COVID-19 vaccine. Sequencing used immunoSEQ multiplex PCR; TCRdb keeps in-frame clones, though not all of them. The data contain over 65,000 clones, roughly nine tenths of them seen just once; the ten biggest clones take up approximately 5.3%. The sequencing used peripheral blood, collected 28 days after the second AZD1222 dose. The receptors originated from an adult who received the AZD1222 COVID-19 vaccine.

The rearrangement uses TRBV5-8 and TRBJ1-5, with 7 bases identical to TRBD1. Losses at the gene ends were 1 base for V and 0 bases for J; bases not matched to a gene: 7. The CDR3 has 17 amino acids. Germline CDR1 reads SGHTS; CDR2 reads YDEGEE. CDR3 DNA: TGTGCCAGCAGCTTGTGGCAGGGGGAGGATAGCAATCAGCCCCAGCATTTT. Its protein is CASSLWQGEDSNQPQHF.

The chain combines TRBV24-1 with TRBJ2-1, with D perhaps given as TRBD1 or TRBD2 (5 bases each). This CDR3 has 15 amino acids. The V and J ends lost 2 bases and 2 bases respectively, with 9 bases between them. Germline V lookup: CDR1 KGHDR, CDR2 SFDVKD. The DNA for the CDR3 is TGTGCCACCAGTGATTCGCAGGGAGCCTACAATGAGCAGTTCTTC. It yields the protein CATSDSQGAYNEQFF.

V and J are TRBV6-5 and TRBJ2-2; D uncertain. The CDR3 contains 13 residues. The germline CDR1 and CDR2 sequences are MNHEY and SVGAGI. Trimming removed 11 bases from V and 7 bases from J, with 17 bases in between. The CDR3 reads CAGKYLQGGELFF. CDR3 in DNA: TGTGCCGGGAAATACCTCCAAGGCGGGGAGCTGTTTTTT.

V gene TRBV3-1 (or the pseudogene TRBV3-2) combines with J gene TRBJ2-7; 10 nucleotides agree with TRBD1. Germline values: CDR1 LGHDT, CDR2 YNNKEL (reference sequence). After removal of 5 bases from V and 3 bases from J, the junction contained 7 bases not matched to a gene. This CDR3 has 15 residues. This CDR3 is CASSSRGTGVYEQYF. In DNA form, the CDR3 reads TGTGCCAGCAGCTCTAGAGGGACAGGGGTCTACGAGCAGTACTTC.

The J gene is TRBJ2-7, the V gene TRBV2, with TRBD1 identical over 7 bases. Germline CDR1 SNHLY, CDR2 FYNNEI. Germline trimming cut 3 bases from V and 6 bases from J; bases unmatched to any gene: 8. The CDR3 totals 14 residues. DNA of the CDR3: TGTGCCAGCAGTGAGGGCAGGGGGTTTCTCGAGCAGTACTTC. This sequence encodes CASSEGRGFLEQYF.

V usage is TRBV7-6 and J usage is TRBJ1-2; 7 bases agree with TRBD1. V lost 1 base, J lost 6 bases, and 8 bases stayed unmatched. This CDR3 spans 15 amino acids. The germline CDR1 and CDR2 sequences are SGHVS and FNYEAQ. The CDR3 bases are TGTGCCAGCAGCTTAGAGGGGGCGCCAGGAGATGGCTACACCTTC. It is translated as CASSLEGAPGDGYTF.

The DNA of the CDR3 is TGTGCCAGCAGCCAAAACAGGGGCGAAGCTTTCTTT. Its translation is CASSQNRGEAFF. V usage is TRBV14 and J usage is TRBJ1-1; the match to TRBD1 covers 7 bases. Looked up from germline, CDR1 is SGHDN and CDR2 is FVKESK. The CDR3 covers 12 residues. J gave up 8 bases and V 2 bases, and 2 bases lay outside the gene matches.

CDR3 region: CASSQIMIKDSGANVLTF. As DNA, the CDR3 is TGTGCCAGCAGCCAAATTATGATTAAAGACTCTGGGGCCAACGTCCTGACTTTC. The chain joins TRBV3-1 (or the pseudogene TRBV3-2) to TRBJ2-6; D unclear. This CDR3 region has 18 residues. From germline, CDR1 is LGHDT and CDR2 YNNKEL (reference sequence). The V gene lost 2 bases and the J gene lost 0 bases, with 14 bases spanning the gap.

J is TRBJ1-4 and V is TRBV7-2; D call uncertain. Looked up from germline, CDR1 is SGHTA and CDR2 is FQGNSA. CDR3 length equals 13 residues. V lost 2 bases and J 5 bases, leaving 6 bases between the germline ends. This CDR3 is CASSLTGNEKLFF. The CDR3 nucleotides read TGTGCCAGCAGCTTAACGGGAAATGAAAAACTGTTTTTT. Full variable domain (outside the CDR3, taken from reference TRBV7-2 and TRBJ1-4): GAGVSQSPSNKVTEKGKDVELRCDPISGHTALYWYRQSLGQGLEFLIYFQGNSAPDKSGLPSDRFSAERTGGSVSTLTIQRTQQEDSAVYLCASSLTGNEKLFFGSGTQLSVL.

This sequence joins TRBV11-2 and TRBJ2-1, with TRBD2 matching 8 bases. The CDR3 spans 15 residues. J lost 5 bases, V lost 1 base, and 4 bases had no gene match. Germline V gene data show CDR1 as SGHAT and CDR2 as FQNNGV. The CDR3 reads CASSLAGGPDNEQFF. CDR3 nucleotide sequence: TGTGCCAGCAGCTTAGCGGGGGGGCCAGACAATGAGCAGTTCTTC.

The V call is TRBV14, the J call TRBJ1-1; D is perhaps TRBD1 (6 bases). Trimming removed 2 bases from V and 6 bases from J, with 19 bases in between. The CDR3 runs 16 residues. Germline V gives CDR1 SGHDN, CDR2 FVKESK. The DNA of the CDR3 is TGTGCCAGCAGCCAACCTTGGGTGGGGGGCTGGTCTGAAGCTTTCTTT. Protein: CASSQPWVGGWSEAFF.

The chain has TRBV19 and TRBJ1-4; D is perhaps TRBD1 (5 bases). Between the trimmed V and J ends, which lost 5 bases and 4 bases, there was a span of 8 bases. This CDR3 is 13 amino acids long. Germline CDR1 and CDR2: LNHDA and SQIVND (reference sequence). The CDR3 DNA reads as TGTGCCAGTAGTGTACAGGTTAATGAAAAACTGTTTTTT. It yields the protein CASSVQVNEKLFF.

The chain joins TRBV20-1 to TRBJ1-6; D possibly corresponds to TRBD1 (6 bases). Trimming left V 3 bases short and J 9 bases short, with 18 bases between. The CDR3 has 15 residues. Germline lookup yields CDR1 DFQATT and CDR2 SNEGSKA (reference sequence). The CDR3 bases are TGCAGTGCTAGTCAGACCGCAGGGGACGGTTCACCCCTCCACTTT. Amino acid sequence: CSASQTAGDGSPLHF.

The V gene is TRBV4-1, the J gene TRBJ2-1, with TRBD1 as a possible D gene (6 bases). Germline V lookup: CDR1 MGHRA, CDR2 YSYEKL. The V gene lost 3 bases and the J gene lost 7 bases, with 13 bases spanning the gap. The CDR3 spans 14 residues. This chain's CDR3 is CASSHPPRGNEQFF. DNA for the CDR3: TGCGCCAGCAGCCACCCCCCTAGGGGGAATGAGCAGTTCTTC.

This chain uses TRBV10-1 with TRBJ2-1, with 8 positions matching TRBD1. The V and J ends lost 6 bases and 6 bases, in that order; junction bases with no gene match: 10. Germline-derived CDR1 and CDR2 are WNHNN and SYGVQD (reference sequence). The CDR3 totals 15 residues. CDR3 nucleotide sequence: TGCGCCAGCAGCGACCAGACAGGGGATGGCAATGAGCAGTTCTTC. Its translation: CASSDQTGDGNEQFF.

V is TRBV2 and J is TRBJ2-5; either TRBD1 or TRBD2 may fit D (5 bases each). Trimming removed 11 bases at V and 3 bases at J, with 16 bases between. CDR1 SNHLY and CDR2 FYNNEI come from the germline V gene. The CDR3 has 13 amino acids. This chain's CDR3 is CAGGPPDEETQYF. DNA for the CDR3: TGTGCCGGGGGACCCCCGGACGAAGAGACCCAGTACTTC.

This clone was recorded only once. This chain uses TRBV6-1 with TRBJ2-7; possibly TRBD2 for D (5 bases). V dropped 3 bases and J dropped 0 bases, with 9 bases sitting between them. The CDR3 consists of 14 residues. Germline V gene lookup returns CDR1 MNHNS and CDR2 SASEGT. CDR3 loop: CASSDPGVSYEQYV. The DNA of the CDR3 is TGTGCCAGCAGTGATCCCGGGGTCTCCTACGAGCAGTACGTC.

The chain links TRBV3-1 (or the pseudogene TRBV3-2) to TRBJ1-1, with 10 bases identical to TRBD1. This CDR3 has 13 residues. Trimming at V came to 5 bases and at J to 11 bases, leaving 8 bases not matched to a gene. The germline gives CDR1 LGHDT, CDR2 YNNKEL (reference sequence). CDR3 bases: TGTGCCAGCAGCGGAAGACAGGGGGCAATCGCTTTCTTT. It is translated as CASSGRQGAIAFF.